Below, one T cell receptor beta chain is given with its context. The CDR3 sequence is 17 residues long. Trimming removed 5 bases from V and 0 bases from J, with 17 bases in between. CDR1 SGHTA and CDR2 FQGNSA come from the germline V gene. This specimen belongs to a study of blood T cell repertoires in COVID-19. The protocol was immunoSEQ multiplex PCR, while the TCRdb copy is restricted to in-frame clones and leaves out a portion. The sample contains roughly 300,000 clones, 83% of which appear only once. The sequenced sample consisted of peripheral blood. The origin of this receptor is a woman aged 45-65 years who had recovered from COVID-19. The V call is TRBV7-2, the J call TRBJ1-3, with D tentatively TRBD1 (5 bases). The CDR3 here is CASSTQPPGSSGNTIYF. CDR3 nucleotides: TGTGCCAGCAGCACGCAACCGCCAGGGTCCTCTGGAAACACCATATATTTT.